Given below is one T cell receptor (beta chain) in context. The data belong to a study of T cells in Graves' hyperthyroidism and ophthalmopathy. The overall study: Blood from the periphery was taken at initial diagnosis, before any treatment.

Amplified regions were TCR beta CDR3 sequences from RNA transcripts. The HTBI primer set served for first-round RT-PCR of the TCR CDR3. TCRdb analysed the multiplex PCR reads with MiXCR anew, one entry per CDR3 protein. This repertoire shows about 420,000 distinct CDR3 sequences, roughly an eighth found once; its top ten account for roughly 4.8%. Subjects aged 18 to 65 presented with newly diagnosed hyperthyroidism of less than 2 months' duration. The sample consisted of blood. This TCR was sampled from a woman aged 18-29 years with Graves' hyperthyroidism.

The CDR3 DNA sequence: TGTGCCAGCTCACCCGGGACAGGGGGTTCACCCCTCCACTTT. Translated, it gives CASSPGTGGSPLHF. The chain carries TRBV18 and TRBJ1-6, with 11 bases identical to TRBD1. Trimming removed 3 bases from V and 9 bases from J; junction bases left unmatched: 1. Germline V gene lookup returns CDR1 KGHSH and CDR2 LQKENI. The CDR3 covers 14 residues. Based on the CDR3 plus reference TRBV18 and TRBJ1-6, the full variable domain is NAGVMQNPRHLVRRRGQEARLRCSPMKGHSHVYWYRQLPEEGLKFMVYLQKENIIDESGMPKERFSAEFPKEGPSILRIQQVVRGDSAAYFCASSPGTGGSPLHFGNGTRLTVT.